A single sample gave rise to the 17 T cell receptor beta chains below, sequenced in a study of CD8+CD57+ T cells in acquired aplastic anemia. It was genomic DNA that served as the template for profiling TCR beta VDJ and CDR3. From the reads, TCRdb called clonotypes with MiXCR, one entry per CDR3 protein. Among about 160,000 distinct CDR3 sequences, about 48% were seen once, and the ten largest hold around a third. An expansion of CD8+CD57+ cells by flow cytometry had been shown in patients chosen for sequencing. The specimen sequenced was sorted CD4+, CD8+, or CD8+CD57+ T cells (not recorded which) from PBMCs. The source is a human donor with aplastic anemia.

This chain connects TRBV9 to TRBJ1-6; D is ambiguous. The V and J ends lost 4 bases and 13 bases respectively, with 3 bases between them. This CDR3 has 9 amino acids. CDR1 SGDLS and CDR2 YYNGEE come from the germline V gene. The CDR3 sequence: CASSSPLHF. CDR3 bases: TGTGCCAGCAGCTCCCCCCTCCACTTT. The full variable domain, its missing parts supplied by reference TRBV9 and TRBJ1-6, is DSGVTQTPKHLITATGQRVTLRCSPRSGDLSVYWYQQSLDQGLQFLIQYYNGEERAKGNILERFSAQQFPDLHSELNLSSLELGDSALYFCASSSPLHFGNGTRLTVT.

This clonotype was counted a single time. As DNA, the CDR3 is TGTGCCAGCAGCTCTCAGGGGAACACTGAAGCTTTCTTT. It encodes CASSSQGNTEAFF. V gene TRBV7-6 combines with J gene TRBJ1-1; tentative D call: TRBD1 (5 bases). Germline V gives CDR1 SGHVS, CDR2 FNYEAQ. Trimming stripped 4 bases from V and 1 base from J, with 7 bases between. The CDR3 loop spans 13 amino acids.

The chain recombines TRBV29-1 with TRBJ1-5; TRBD1 agrees at 7 bases. Looked up from germline, CDR1 is SQVTM and CDR2 is ANQGSEA. Unmatched junction bases numbered 1, after V lost 4 bases and J lost 4 bases. This CDR3 comprises 12 residues. CDR3 in DNA: TGCAGCGTTGCGGACAGGAATCAGCCCCAGCATTTT. This translates into CSVADRNQPQHF.

V and J are TRBV6-2 or TRBV6-3 and TRBJ1-6; D unclear. Germline CDR1 MNHEY, CDR2 SVGEGT. V lost 7 bases, J lost 5 bases, and 15 bases lay in between. The length of the CDR3 is 15 residues. The CDR3 loop reads CASTRPSVDNSPLHF. The CDR3 nucleotides read TGTGCCAGCACTCGCCCCTCGGTGGATAATTCACCCCTCCACTTT.

The chain links TRBV24-1 to TRBJ1-1; D remains ambiguous. Germline loops: CDR1 KGHDR, CDR2 SFDVKD. This CDR3 spans 11 amino acids. V was pared by 6 bases and J by 7 bases, with 8 bases between. DNA of the CDR3: TGTGCCACCAGTAGGGCAGGTGAAGCTTTCTTT. Its protein product is CATSRAGEAFF.

Ten or more counts support this clonotype. The rearrangement joins TRBV20-1 to TRBJ2-7; a weak D match, TRBD1 (6 bases). This CDR3 region has 15 residues. Germline-derived CDR1 and CDR2 are DFQATT and SNEGSKA (reference sequence). Trimming removed 3 bases from V and 7 bases from J, with 22 bases in between. The CDR3 DNA reads TGCAGTGCTAGTCCAGACTACATCAGGGGATATGAGCAGTACTTC. It yields the protein CSASPDYIRGYEQYF.

V is TRBV11-3 and J is TRBJ1-2, with D possibly being TRBD1 (5 bases). CDR1 and CDR2 from the germline V gene are SGHNT and YENEEA. The CDR3 contains 14 residues. V lost 0 bases, J lost 5 bases, and 10 bases lay in between. The CDR3 DNA reads as TGTGCCAGCAGCTTAGAAGGTTCAGGGTATGGCTACACCTTC. This gives the protein CASSLEGSGYGYTF.

This rearrangement joins TRBV15 to TRBJ1-1; maybe TRBD1 (5 bases). V was pared by 1 base and J by 1 base, with 16 bases between. The germline CDR1 and CDR2 sequences are LNHNV and YYDKDF (reference sequence). This CDR3 has 17 amino acids. CDR3 loop: CATSRGDQGGRNTEAFF. The CDR3 DNA reads as TGTGCCACCAGCAGAGGGGACCAGGGAGGGCGGAACACTGAAGCTTTCTTT.

This clonotype was detected only a few times. V gene TRBV3-1 combines with J gene TRBJ1-1; D perhaps matches TRBD1 (5 bases). The germline V and J ends were trimmed by 6 bases and 4 bases, with 15 bases remaining between them. The CDR3 consists of 14 residues. Germline CDR1 and CDR2: LGHDT and YNNKEL (reference sequence). CDR3 bases: TGTGCCAGCAGTCCTAAAAACAGGTTCACTGAAGCTTTCTTT. Its protein is CASSPKNRFTEAFF.

The chain joins TRBV24-1 to TRBJ2-7; 7 bases match TRBD1. The CDR3 is 15 residues long. Trimming cost V 9 bases and J 2 bases; bases outside gene matches: 12. Germline V lookup: CDR1 KGHDR, CDR2 SFDVKD. Written as DNA, the CDR3 is TGTGCCACCTGGGACAGCTCATTTAGCCCCTACGAGCAGTACTTC. Its translation is CATWDSSFSPYEQYF.

With respect to this clonotype: Just one base apart from a much larger clone, this may be a read error. V and J are TRBV5-1 and TRBJ2-7, with D maybe TRBD2 (5 bases). This CDR3 is 11 amino acids long. Germline CDR1 is SGHRS and CDR2 is YFSETQ. CDR3 nucleotide sequence: TGCTCCAGCAGCTCCGGGAACGAGCAGTACTTC. Encoded protein: CSSSSGNEQYF.

In its sample, this clonotype was seen many times. CDR3 sequence reads: CSARGTSGNLGVYYEQYF. DNA of the CDR3: TGCAGTGCTAGAGGCACTAGCGGGAACCTGGGAGTATATTACGAGCAGTACTTC. V usage is TRBV20-1 and J usage is TRBJ2-7; 10 bases line up with TRBD2. Germline V gene lookup returns CDR1 DFQATT and CDR2 SNEGSKA (reference sequence). Trimming at V came to 1 base and at J to 4 bases, leaving 16 bases not matched to a gene. The CDR3 loop spans 18 amino acids.

This clonotype was detected ten times or more. The chain joins TRBV7-2 to TRBJ1-5; D unclear. CDR1 is SGHTA and CDR2 is FQGNSA in the germline V gene. The CDR3 is made up of 13 amino acids. The V end was cut by 8 bases, the J end by 4 bases, with 12 bases between. The CDR3 here is CASEKAGNQPQHF. CDR3 DNA sequence: TGTGCCAGCGAGAAGGCTGGGAATCAGCCCCAGCATTTT.

This clonotype was counted once. CDR3 nucleotide sequence: TGTGCCAGCAGCCGGACTACCGCGAACACCGGGGAGCTGTTTTTT. This gives the protein CASSRTTANTGELFF. J is TRBJ2-2 and V is TRBV7-9; possibly TRBD2 for D (6 bases). Germline assignment: CDR1 SEHNR and CDR2 FQNEAQ (reference sequence). The CDR3 loop spans 15 amino acids. The V end was cut by 5 bases, the J end by 0 bases, with 10 bases between. Together with reference TRBV7-9 and TRBJ2-2, the CDR3 gives the full variable domain: DTGVSQNPRHKITKRGQNVTFRCDPISEHNRLYWYRQTLGQGPEFLTYFQNEAQLEKSRLLSDRFSAERPKGSFSTLEIQRTEQGDSAMYLCASSRTTANTGELFFGEGSRLTVL.

V gene TRBV12-3 or TRBV12-4 combines with J gene TRBJ1-1, with TRBD1 as a possible D gene (5 bases). The CDR3 loop spans 15 amino acids. V lost 3 bases, J lost 2 bases, and 13 bases lay in between. The CDR3 DNA reads as TGTGCCAGCAGTTTCTTGGGGGGGTTCAACACTGAAGCTTTCTTT. It is translated as CASSFLGGFNTEAFF.

This clonotype was observed at least ten times. The chain employs TRBV9 and TRBJ2-2; D remains unclear. Germline V gives CDR1 SGDLS, CDR2 YYNGEE. This CDR3 spans 12 amino acids. The V gene lost 2 bases and the J gene lost 7 bases, with 6 bases spanning the gap. Here the CDR3 reads CASSVARGELFF. For the CDR3, the DNA is TGTGCCAGCAGCGTGGCCCGCGGGGAGCTGTTTTTT.

This clonotype was detected a few times. The chain employs TRBV5-1 and TRBJ1-6; D is uncertain. V shed 4 bases and J shed 14 bases, with 16 bases lying between them. This CDR3 comprises 13 residues. The germline V gene has CDR1 SGHRS and CDR2 YFSETQ. Written as DNA, the CDR3 is TGCGCCAGCAGCCCACCAGATAGCGAATCCCTCCACTTT. This gives the protein CASSPPDSESLHF.